Each of the 17 T cell receptor beta chains below was sequenced from the same sample in a study of blood T cell repertoires in COVID-19. Some clones are missing from TCRdb's copy, which holds only in-frame ones; the method was immunoSEQ multiplex PCR. The repertoire holds about 210,000 clones, with 87% as singletons. Sequenced material: PBMCs or T cells enriched from blood (not recorded which). The receptors were gathered from a man younger than 35 with acute COVID-19.

The genes are TRBV7-2 and TRBJ2-1, with 10 bases that match TRBD2. V trimming: 6 bases; J trimming: 2 bases; junction bases outside the gene matches: 4. This CDR3 comprises 15 residues. Per the germline V gene, CDR1 is SGHTA and CDR2 is FQGNSA. CDR3 sequence (DNA): TGTGCCAGCAGGGAAACTAGCGGGACCTACAATGAGCAGTTCTTC. This gives the protein CASRETSGTYNEQFF. Full variable domain (outside the CDR3, taken from reference TRBV7-2 and TRBJ2-1): GAGVSQSPSNKVTEKGKDVELRCDPISGHTALYWYRQSLGQGLEFLIYFQGNSAPDKSGLPSDRFSAERTGGSVSTLTIQRTQQEDSAVYLCASRETSGTYNEQFFGPGTRLTVL.

This rearrangement joins TRBV25-1 to TRBJ2-3; D is unclear. Germline V gene lookup returns CDR1 MGHDK and CDR2 SYGVNS. Deletions cut 3 bases from V and 1 base from J, with 11 bases between. The CDR3 is made up of 15 amino acids. The CDR3 loop reads CASSETEPGTDTQYF. The CDR3 DNA is TGTGCCAGCAGTGAGACGGAGCCAGGCACAGATACGCAGTATTTT. Based on the CDR3 plus reference TRBV25-1 and TRBJ2-3, the full variable domain is EADIYQTPRYLVIGTGKKITLECSQTMGHDKMYWYQQDPGMELHLIHYSYGVNSTEKGDLSSESTVSRIRTEHFPLTLESARPSHTSQYLCASSETEPGTDTQYFGPGTRLTVL.

This clone appeared a single time. V is TRBV5-5 and J is TRBJ2-7; 9 nucleotides line up with TRBD1. The CDR3 has 17 amino acids. V gave up 5 bases and J gave up 4 bases; unmatched junction bases: 16. The germline V gene has CDR1 SGHKS and CDR2 YYEKEE (reference sequence). The CDR3 loop reads CASSSPLTGTGFYEQYF. The CDR3 nucleotides are TGTGCCAGCAGTTCCCCCCTCACCGGGACAGGGTTTTACGAGCAGTACTTC.

The chain carries TRBV24-1 and TRBJ1-2; D remains unclear. Germline lookup yields CDR1 KGHDR and CDR2 SFDVKD. Trimming pared 4 bases from V and 7 bases from J, leaving 12 bases between. The CDR3 is 13 amino acids. In DNA form, the CDR3 reads TGTGCCACCAGTGACCCAACTTTGCGTGGCTACACCTTC. It encodes CATSDPTLRGYTF.

The chain links TRBV29-1 to TRBJ2-7; D not certain. The germline V gene has CDR1 SQVTM and CDR2 ANQGSEA. The germline V and J ends were trimmed by 0 bases and 0 bases, with 3 bases remaining between them. CDR3 length: 12 residues. CDR3: CSVEDSSYEQYF. The CDR3 coding sequence is TGCAGCGTTGAAGACAGCTCCTACGAGCAGTACTTC.

The gene calls are TRBV29-1 and TRBJ2-5; weak D call: TRBD1 (6 bases). Trimming pared 2 bases from V and 5 bases from J, leaving 12 bases between. CDR1 SQVTM and CDR2 ANQGSEA come from the germline V gene. CDR3 length: 13 amino acids. The CDR3 protein is CSVEPQGKETQYF. Written as DNA, the CDR3 is TGCAGCGTTGAACCACAGGGAAAGGAGACCCAGTACTTC.

The CDR3 sequence is CASSYSSGSRGQFTDTQYF. The CDR3 nucleotides read TGTGCCAGCAGTTACTCGAGTGGTAGCAGGGGCCAATTCACAGATACGCAGTATTTT. The chain couples TRBV6-2 or TRBV6-3 to TRBJ2-3; tentatively, D is TRBD1 (6 bases). V was clipped by 0 bases and J by 2 bases, with 21 bases between them. CDR1 MNHEY and CDR2 SVGEGT come from the germline V gene. The CDR3 totals 19 residues.

This chain uses TRBV29-1 with TRBJ1-5, with a possible D match to TRBD1 (5 bases). The germline CDR1 and CDR2 sequences are SQVTM and ANQGSEA. V was clipped by 4 bases and J by 0 bases, with 10 bases between them. The CDR3 length is 14 residues. The CDR3 DNA reads as TGCAGCGTTGCGGACATTAATAGCAATCAGCCCCAGCATTTT. Its protein product is CSVADINSNQPQHF.

The rearrangement uses TRBV7-9 and TRBJ2-1, with D possibly being TRBD2 (5 bases). Germline V gene sequence: CDR1 SEHNR, CDR2 FQNEAQ (reference sequence). The CDR3 runs 13 residues. Trimming removed 5 bases from V and 7 bases from J, with 12 bases in between. CDR3 nucleotide sequence: TGTGCCAGCAGCCCTAGCAGTCTAAATGAGCAGTTCTTC. Protein sequence: CASSPSSLNEQFF.

The chain carries TRBV5-4 and TRBJ1-1; unclear D gene. V shed 3 bases and J shed 2 bases, with 5 bases lying between them. This CDR3 has 12 residues. Germline CDR1 and CDR2: SGHNT and YYREEE (reference sequence). CDR3 nucleotide sequence: TGTGCCAGCAGCTGGAGCAACACTGAAGCTTTCTTT. Its protein is CASSWSNTEAFF.

This sequence joins TRBV28 and TRBJ1-2; unclear D gene. Germline V gene data show CDR1 as MDHEN and CDR2 as SYDVKM. V was clipped by 6 bases and J by 4 bases, with 15 bases between them. The CDR3 totals 14 residues. Written as DNA, the CDR3 is TGTGCCAGCAGCCAGACCAGAGGTGGCTATGGCTACACCTTC. It translates to CASSQTRGGYGYTF.

The chain has TRBV28 and TRBJ1-1; unclear D gene. Germline lookup yields CDR1 MDHEN and CDR2 SYDVKM. V lost 1 base to trimming and J lost 0 bases, with 12 bases between them. The CDR3 length is 16 residues. The CDR3 protein is CASSLLTQPMNTEAFF. CDR3 DNA sequence: TGTGCCAGCAGTTTATTGACACAACCAATGAACACTGAAGCTTTCTTT.

This chain connects TRBV24-1 to TRBJ2-4, with TRBD1 as a possible D gene (6 bases). Germline V CDR1 and CDR2: KGHDR, SFDVKD. This CDR3 comprises 14 residues. Between the trimmed V and J ends, which lost 4 bases and 1 base, there was a span of 7 bases. This CDR3 reads CATSDTGAKNIQYF. DNA for the CDR3: TGTGCCACCAGTGACACAGGGGCCAAAAACATTCAGTACTTC.

V gene TRBV10-3 combines with J gene TRBJ2-3, with D possibly matching TRBD2 (6 bases). Germline loops: CDR1 ENHRY, CDR2 SYGVKD. With 6 bases removed from V and 1 base from J, the gap between germline ends came to 11 bases. The CDR3 consists of 14 residues. CDR3 sequence reads: CAISPGTGTDTQYF. The CDR3 nucleotides are TGTGCCATCAGCCCTGGGACTGGCACAGATACGCAGTATTTT.

The chain employs TRBV6-4 and TRBJ1-1; D gene ambiguous. The V end lost 3 bases, the J end lost 4 bases, and 9 bases lay between the germline ends. This CDR3 region has 13 residues. Looked up from germline, CDR1 is MRHNA and CDR2 is SNTAGT. Here the CDR3 DNA reads TGTGCCAGCAGTGAATGGGAGGGCACTGAAGCTTTCTTT. Translated: CASSEWEGTEAFF.

CDR3 DNA sequence: TGTGCCAGCAGCTTAGCGCTAATTGGGGACAACAATGAGCAGTTCTTC. This gives the protein CASSLALIGDNNEQFF. The gene calls are TRBV7-2 and TRBJ2-1; tentatively, D is TRBD1 (6 bases). This CDR3 has 16 amino acids. Germline V gene lookup returns CDR1 SGHTA and CDR2 FQGNSA. With 0 bases removed from V and 5 bases from J, the gap between germline ends came to 14 bases.

The rearrangement uses TRBV4-1 and TRBJ1-6; a weak D match, TRBD1 (5 bases). V shed 0 bases and J shed 7 bases, with 10 bases lying between them. The germline gives CDR1 MGHRA, CDR2 YSYEKL. This CDR3 region has 15 residues. The DNA for the CDR3 is TGCGCCAGCAGCCAAGAAGGGGCCGCAAATTCACCCCTCCACTTT. This translates into CASSQEGAANSPLHF.